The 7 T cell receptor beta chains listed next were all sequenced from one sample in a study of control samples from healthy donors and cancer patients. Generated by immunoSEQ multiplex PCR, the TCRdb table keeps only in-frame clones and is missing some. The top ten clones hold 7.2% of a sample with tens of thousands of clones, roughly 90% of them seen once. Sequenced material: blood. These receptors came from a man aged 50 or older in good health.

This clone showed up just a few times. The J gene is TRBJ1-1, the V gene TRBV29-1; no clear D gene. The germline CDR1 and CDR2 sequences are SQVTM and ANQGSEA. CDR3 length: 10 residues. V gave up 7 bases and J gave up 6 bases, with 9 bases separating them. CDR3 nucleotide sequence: TGCAGCGCACTGGGCCCTGAAGCTTTCTTT. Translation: CSALGPEAFF.

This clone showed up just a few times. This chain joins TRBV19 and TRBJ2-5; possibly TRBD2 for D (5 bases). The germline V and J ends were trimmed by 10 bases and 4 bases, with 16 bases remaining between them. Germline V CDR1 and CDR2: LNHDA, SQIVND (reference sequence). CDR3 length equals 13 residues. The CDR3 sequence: CATLDFHRETQYF. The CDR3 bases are TGTGCCACCTTGGACTTCCACAGAGAGACCCAGTACTTC. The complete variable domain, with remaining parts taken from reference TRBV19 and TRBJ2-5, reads DGGITQSPKYLFRKEGQNVTLSCEQNLNHDAMYWYRQDPGQGLRLIYYSQIVNDFQKGDIAEGYSVSREKKESFPLTVTSAQKNPTAFYLCATLDFHRETQYFGPGTRLLVL.

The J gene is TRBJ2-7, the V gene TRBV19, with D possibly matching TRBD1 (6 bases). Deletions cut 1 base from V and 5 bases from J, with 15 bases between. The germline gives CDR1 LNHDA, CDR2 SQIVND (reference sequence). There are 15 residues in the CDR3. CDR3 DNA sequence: TGTGCCAGTAGTATAGGACCGGGGCAGGGGAACGAGCAGTACTTC. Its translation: CASSIGPGQGNEQYF.

In DNA form, the CDR3 reads TGTGCCAGCAGCTTAGGTTGGACAGCCTTTACTGAGAACACTGAAGCTTTCTTT. This translates into CASSLGWTAFTENTEAFF. The rearrangement uses TRBV7-9 and TRBJ1-1; possibly TRBD1 for D (6 bases). Germline V gene lookup returns CDR1 SEHNR and CDR2 FQNEAQ (reference sequence). This CDR3 spans 18 amino acids. V was shortened by 1 base and J by 1 base, with 19 bases between the two germline ends. Complete variable domain (other parts from reference TRBV7-9 and TRBJ1-1): DTGVSQNPRHKITKRGQNVTFRCDPISEHNRLYWYRQTLGQGPEFLTYFQNEAQLEKSRLLSDRFSAERPKGSFSTLEIQRTEQGDSAMYLCASSLGWTAFTENTEAFFGQGTRLTVV.

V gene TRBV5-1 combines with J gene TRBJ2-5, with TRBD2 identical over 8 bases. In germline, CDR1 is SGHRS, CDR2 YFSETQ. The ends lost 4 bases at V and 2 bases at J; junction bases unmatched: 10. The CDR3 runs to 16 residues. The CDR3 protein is CASSPDGGGIQETQYF. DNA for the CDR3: TGCGCCAGCAGCCCCGACGGCGGGGGGATACAAGAGACCCAGTACTTC.

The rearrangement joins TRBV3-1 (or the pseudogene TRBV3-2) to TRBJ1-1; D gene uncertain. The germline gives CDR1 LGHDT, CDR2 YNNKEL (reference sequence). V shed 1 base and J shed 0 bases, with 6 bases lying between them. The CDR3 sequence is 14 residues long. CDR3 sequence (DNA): TGTGCCAGCAGCCAAGGCGAATTGAACACTGAAGCTTTCTTT. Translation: CASSQGELNTEAFF.

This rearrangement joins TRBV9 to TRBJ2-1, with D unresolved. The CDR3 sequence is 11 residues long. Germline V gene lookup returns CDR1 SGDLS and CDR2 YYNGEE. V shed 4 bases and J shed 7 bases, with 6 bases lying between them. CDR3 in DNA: TGTGCCAGCAGCTCCCAAAATGAGCAGTTCTTC. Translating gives CASSSQNEQFF.